The clone carrying this TCR beta chain was detected many times. The antigen is not known. The entry originates in a study of naive and memory T cell subsets. Findings of the study overall: This RNA-based method may be sensitive to activation-related transcript changes.

A UMI-containing oligonucleotide was joined by 3' ligation to the TCR cDNA template. Whole-blood samples were 2 to 3 ml of peripheral blood from healthy adult volunteers. Four PCR rounds used nested alpha and beta constant region primers plus the SP2 primer. Reverse transcription of blood and skin TCR RNA was primed at alpha and beta constant regions. TCRdb called the 5' RACE reads again in MiXCR, with one record for every CDR3 protein. This table has 55,000 to 70,000 distinct CDR3 sequences, around 7.7% appearing once. The sequence derives from a male donor in good health.

The DNA of the CDR3 is TGTGCCAGCTGTACAGCGGGGGAGAACAATGAGCAGTTCTTC. Translation: CASCTAGENNEQFF. This chain joins TRBV2 and TRBJ2-1; 8 bases match TRBD2. CDR3 length: 14 residues. CDR1 and CDR2 from the germline V gene are SNHLY and FYNNEI. J was trimmed by 5 bases and V by 8 bases; bases with no gene match: 8.